Below, 30 T cell receptor beta chains from the same sample are listed, as sequenced in a study of PD-1 blockade in classical Hodgkin lymphoma. Repertoires were generated with immunoSEQ multiplex PCR, while TCRdb's copy carries only in-frame clones and drops some. The sample comprises over 50,000 clones, 70% to 90% of which are singletons, and roughly 8% rests with the top ten. Time point defined: cycle 4 day 1 (C4D1), after 5 to 7 weeks of nivolumab. All patients relapsed after autologous stem cell transplantation, and brentuximab vedotin exposure varied. The sample here was peripheral blood mononuclear cells (PBMCs), taken before the fourth cycle of nivolumab. The receptor set was obtained from a human donor with classical Hodgkin lymphoma.

The rearrangement links TRBV5-1 to TRBJ2-3, with D perhaps TRBD1 (6 bases). There are 15 residues in the CDR3. Germline V gene lookup returns CDR1 SGHRS and CDR2 YFSETQ. V was trimmed by 4 bases and J by 2 bases, leaving 14 bases between them. The CDR3: CASSVPGQTTDTQYF. The CDR3 nucleotides read TGCGCCAGCAGCGTCCCGGGACAAACCACAGATACGCAGTATTTT.

The chain joins TRBV23-1 to TRBJ1-1; TRBD1 might be the D (5 bases). TRBV23-1 is marked as an open reading frame, function uncertain. V lost 2 bases, J lost 4 bases, and 11 bases lay in between. The CDR3 runs 14 residues. CDR3 loop: CASSQEAGGTEAFF. Written as DNA, the CDR3 is TGCGCCAGCAGTCAAGAGGCCGGGGGCACTGAAGCTTTCTTT.

This sequence joins TRBV14 and TRBJ2-7, with no clear D. Germline assignment: CDR1 SGHDN and CDR2 FVKESK. V lost 1 base to trimming and J lost 5 bases, with 15 bases between them. The CDR3 has 15 residues. The CDR3 spells CASSQAPRSIDEQYF. For the CDR3, the DNA is TGTGCCAGCAGCCAAGCCCCCCGGTCTATCGACGAGCAGTACTTC.

Worth noting for this clone: An end of the junction differs from the germline gene, which may be a read error. The identical CDR3 is also encoded by other nucleotide sequences in the sample. The CDR3 DNA is TGCGCCAGCAGCCCCTCCTCGGTTTTTCCTAATTCACCCCTCCACTTC. It specifies CASSPSSVFPNSPLHF. This chain links TRBV5-1 with TRBJ1-6; D is unclear. The length of the CDR3 is 16 residues. Looked up from germline, CDR1 is SGHRS and CDR2 is YFSETQ.

This chain links TRBV28 with TRBJ2-7, with D perhaps being TRBD1 or TRBD2 (5 bases each). V was shortened by 6 bases and J by 2 bases, with 14 bases between the two germline ends. The CDR3 sequence is 14 residues long. CDR1 is MDHEN, CDR2 SYDVKM, per germline. CDR3 region: CASSKGRLTYEQYF. The DNA for the CDR3 is TGTGCCAGCAGCAAGGGACGGCTGACCTACGAGCAGTACTTC.

The chain is built from TRBV5-1 and TRBJ1-2; TRBD1 is a possible D gene (6 bases). CDR1 and CDR2 from the germline V gene are SGHRS and YFSETQ. Trimming shortened V by 3 bases and J by 2 bases, and 14 bases separated the two germline ends. The CDR3 loop spans 15 amino acids. The CDR3: CASSYYGTLNYGYTF. In DNA, the CDR3 is TGCGCCAGCAGCTATTACGGGACACTCAACTATGGCTACACCTTC.

The chain uses TRBV9 and TRBJ2-2; 11 bases map to TRBD1. Germline trimming cut 0 bases from V and 6 bases from J; bases unmatched to any gene: 7. In germline, CDR1 is SGDLS, CDR2 YYNGEE. The CDR3 has 17 amino acids. The chain's CDR3 is CASSVGSRDRGAGELFF. DNA of the CDR3: TGTGCCAGCAGCGTAGGAAGCCGGGACAGGGGGGCCGGGGAGCTGTTTTTT.

This clone was seen a few times. The chain couples TRBV6-1 to TRBJ1-6; a weak D match, TRBD1 (6 bases). This CDR3 is 16 amino acids long. Trimming removed 2 bases at V and 0 bases at J, with 8 bases between. Germline V gene data show CDR1 as MNHNS and CDR2 as SASEGT. CDR3 loop: CASSERRGSYNSPLHF. DNA for the CDR3: TGTGCCAGCAGTGAACGCAGGGGCTCCTATAATTCACCCCTCCACTTT.

The chain carries TRBV7-9 and TRBJ2-5; 15 bases map to TRBD2. The CDR3 spans 17 residues. Germline values: CDR1 SEHNR, CDR2 FQNEAQ (reference sequence). The junction had 5 bases not matched to a gene; V was cut back by 3 bases and J by 3 bases. For the CDR3, the DNA is TGTGCCAGCAGCTTCGAGGGACTAGCGGGGGGAAAAGAGACCCAGTACTTC. This encodes CASSFEGLAGGKETQYF.

The chain carries TRBV15 and TRBJ2-1; TRBD2 aligns across 8 bases. Looked up from germline, CDR1 is LNHNV and CDR2 is YYDKDF (reference sequence). The CDR3 has 18 residues. Trimming took 5 bases from V and 8 from J; bases not matched to a gene: 20. The CDR3, as DNA: TGTGCCACCAGCCGACCCCGGGGGGGGGATAATATCAACGATGAGCAGTTCTTC. This encodes CATSRPRGGDNINDEQFF.

The chain joins TRBV5-1 to TRBJ2-7, with D maybe TRBD2 (5 bases). V lost 4 bases to trimming and J lost 2 bases, with 19 bases between them. CDR1 and CDR2 (germline): SGHRS, YFSETQ. This CDR3 has 16 amino acids. CDR3 sequence (DNA): TGCGCCAGCAGCCCCGGACTCCTTCTAAAAACCTACGAGCAGTACTTC. Protein product: CASSPGLLLKTYEQYF.

The genes are TRBV7-9 and TRBJ1-5; unclear D gene. The CDR3 covers 15 residues. Looked up from germline, CDR1 is SEHNR and CDR2 is FQNEAQ (reference sequence). Trimming removed 2 bases at V and 3 bases at J, with 11 bases between. In nucleotides, the CDR3 is TGTGCCAGCAGCTTATCTTCCGGCCTCAATCAGCCCCAGCATTTT. Amino acids: CASSLSSGLNQPQHF.

This clone appeared a single time. The V and J genes are TRBV6-1 and TRBJ1-2, with 7 bases that match TRBD1. This CDR3 has 14 amino acids. V gave up 3 bases and J gave up 4 bases; unmatched junction bases: 5. Germline V lookup: CDR1 MNHNS, CDR2 SASEGT. The CDR3 DNA reads TGTGCCAGCAGTGATTGGGGACAGAGCTATGGCTACACCTTC. As protein: CASSDWGQSYGYTF.

About this clone: Other nucleotide sequences in the sample specify the same CDR3. J is TRBJ2-7 and V is TRBV5-1; D may be TRBD1 (5 bases). Germline CDR1 is SGHRS and CDR2 is YFSETQ. The CDR3 runs 13 residues. The germline V and J ends were trimmed by 0 bases and 4 bases, with 8 bases remaining between them. The CDR3 protein is CASSLEGYYEQYF. The CDR3 DNA follows: TGCGCCAGCAGCTTGGAGGGGTATTACGAGCAGTACTTC.

The chain couples TRBV6-6 to TRBJ1-6; 11 bases map to TRBD1. Germline-derived CDR1 and CDR2 are MNHNY and SVGAGI (reference sequence). Trimming took 5 bases from V and 9 from J; bases not matched to a gene: 3. The CDR3 is made up of 14 amino acids. CDR3 DNA sequence: TGTGCCAGCAGTAAGGGACAGGGGGTTTCACCCCTCCACTTT. This codes for CASSKGQGVSPLHF.

V gene TRBV18 combines with J gene TRBJ1-2; 12 bases map to TRBD1. CDR1 and CDR2 (germline): KGHSH, LQKENI. Trimming at V came to 2 bases and at J to 6 bases, leaving 1 base not matched to a gene. The CDR3 length is 14 residues. CDR3 sequence reads: CASSPGTGGDGYTF. DNA of the CDR3: TGTGCCAGCTCACCAGGGACAGGGGGCGATGGCTACACCTTC.

Concerning this clone: One junction end disagrees with the germline gene, perhaps due to a read error. The V call is TRBV7-9, the J call TRBJ1-1; D unresolved. Looked up from germline, CDR1 is SEHNR and CDR2 is FQNEAQ (reference sequence). The CDR3 sequence is 13 residues long. In nucleotides, the CDR3 is TGTGCCAGCAACTTAGCGCCGGTTGGTGAAGCTTTCTTT. Residues: CASNLAPVGEAFF.

The J gene is TRBJ2-2, the V gene TRBV19; no clear D. V gave up 7 bases and J gave up 5 bases, with 14 bases separating them. Germline CDR1 and CDR2: LNHDA and SQIVND (reference sequence). The length of the CDR3 is 14 residues. CDR3 sequence (DNA): TGTGCCAGTATCTCTCCCTCGAGGACCGGGGAGCTGTTTTTT. Its translation is CASISPSRTGELFF.

The chain employs TRBV5-4 and TRBJ1-6; D not resolved. The germline V gene encodes CDR1 SGHNT and CDR2 YYREEE (reference sequence). V was clipped by 1 base and J by 10 bases, with 6 bases between them. The CDR3 has 12 amino acids. The chain's CDR3 is CASSLNRSPLHF. CDR3 coding DNA: TGTGCCAGCAGCTTGAACAGATCACCCCTCCACTTT.

CDR3 sequence reads: CASSERAVSTDTQYF. As DNA, the CDR3 is TGTGCCAGCAGTGAACGAGCGGTAAGCACAGATACGCAGTATTTT. This sequence joins TRBV2 and TRBJ2-3, with D perhaps TRBD2 (5 bases). The V end lost 2 bases, the J end lost 0 bases, and 9 bases lay between the germline ends. This CDR3 has 15 amino acids. Germline CDR1 and CDR2: SNHLY and FYNNEI.

The CDR3 nucleotides read TGTGCCAGCTGCAACCCAGGGGCCCGCACGGCTTTCTTT. Translation gives CASCNPGARTAFF. The rearrangement links TRBV6-6 to TRBJ1-1; D perhaps matches TRBD1 (6 bases). In germline, CDR1 is MNHNY, CDR2 SVGAGI (reference sequence). Trimming pared 8 bases from V and 11 bases from J, leaving 21 bases between. This CDR3 is built from 13 residues.

This rearrangement joins TRBV5-1 to TRBJ2-3; 9 bases align to TRBD2. The germline V gene has CDR1 SGHRS and CDR2 YFSETQ. This CDR3 has 16 amino acids. The junction had 9 bases not matched to a gene; V was cut back by 7 bases and J by 0 bases. The CDR3 nucleotides are TGCGCCAGCCACCCCCCTCTAGCGGGGAGCACAGATACGCAGTATTTT. Translated, it gives CASHPPLAGSTDTQYF.

The chain has TRBV7-9 and TRBJ2-3; 10 bases agree with TRBD1. From germline, CDR1 is SEHNR and CDR2 FQNEAQ (reference sequence). The CDR3 consists of 14 residues. J was trimmed by 7 bases and V by 5 bases; bases with no gene match: 6. The CDR3 is CASSPGTGVNTQYF. CDR3 coding DNA: TGTGCCAGCAGCCCCGGGACAGGGGTTAATACGCAGTATTTT.

The rearrangement links TRBV5-6 to TRBJ1-1; D unresolved. The V end lost 4 bases, the J end lost 1 base, and 5 bases lay between the germline ends. CDR1 is SGHDT, CDR2 YYEEEE, per germline. The CDR3 is 12 amino acids. The CDR3 sequence: CASSKQNTEAFF. The CDR3 nucleotides read TGTGCCAGCAGCAAACAGAACACTGAAGCTTTCTTT. Filled out from reference TRBV5-6 and TRBJ1-1, the complete variable domain reads DAGVTQSPTHLIKTRGQQVTLRCSPKSGHDTVSWYQQALGQGPQFIFQYYEEEERQRGNFPDRFSGHQFPNYSSELNVNALLLGDSALYLCASSKQNTEAFFGQGTRLTVV.

The chain combines TRBV5-1 with TRBJ2-1; 8 bases are shared with TRBD2. Germline V gene data show CDR1 as SGHRS and CDR2 as YFSETQ. This CDR3 spans 15 amino acids. V lost 5 bases, J lost 4 bases, and 8 bases stayed unmatched. The CDR3 region has the DNA TGCGCCAGCAGAGGAAAACTAGCGGAGTACAATGAGCAGTTCTTC. It translates to CASRGKLAEYNEQFF.

This clone is a singleton in its sample. V gene TRBV7-2 combines with J gene TRBJ1-1; D is possibly TRBD1 (6 bases). The V gene's germline CDR1 is SGHTA and CDR2 FQGNSA. The CDR3 extends over 15 amino acids. Trimming took 3 bases from V and 0 from J, leaving 11 bases between them. This CDR3 is CASSFSTGLNTEAFF. Here the CDR3 DNA reads TGTGCCAGCAGCTTCAGTACAGGGCTGAACACTGAAGCTTTCTTT.

CDR3 in DNA: TGTGCCAGTAGTATCTACCCAACCCGACAGGGCGACGAGCAGTACTTC. Amino acid sequence: CASSIYPTRQGDEQYF. This chain connects TRBV19 to TRBJ2-7, with 7 bases aligning to TRBD1. J gave up 5 bases and V 3 bases, and 13 bases lay outside the gene matches. The length of the CDR3 is 16 residues. Germline lookup yields CDR1 LNHDA and CDR2 SQIVND (reference sequence).

This clone has just one count. The chain recombines TRBV5-4 with TRBJ1-1; 11 bases align to TRBD1. V lost 0 bases to trimming and J lost 9 bases; unmatched junction nucleotides: 10. CDR1 and CDR2 (germline): SGHNT, YYREEE (reference sequence). The length of the CDR3 is 16 residues. This CDR3 is CASSLVGGTGGDQAFF. CDR3 DNA: TGTGCCAGCAGCTTGGTGGGCGGGACAGGGGGAGATCAAGCTTTCTTT. The variable domain in full, completed from reference TRBV5-4 and TRBJ1-1, reads ETGVTQSPTHLIKTRGQQVTLRCSSQSGHNTVSWYQQALGQGPQFIFQYYREEENGRGNFPPRFSGLQFPNYSSELNVNALELDDSALYLCASSLVGGTGGDQAFFGQGTRLTVV.

This clone occurred a few times. The chain employs TRBV15 and TRBJ2-5; D may be TRBD2 (6 bases). This CDR3 region has 15 residues. Germline V gives CDR1 LNHNV, CDR2 YYDKDF (reference sequence). V lost 0 bases to trimming and J lost 5 bases, with 13 bases between them. CDR3 protein: CATSRDGGGRETQYF. CDR3 bases: TGTGCCACCAGCAGAGACGGGGGAGGACGGGAGACCCAGTACTTC.

This rearrangement joins TRBV27 to TRBJ2-7; 7 bases match TRBD1. The V gene's germline CDR1 is MNHEY and CDR2 SMNVEV (reference sequence). The length of the CDR3 is 14 residues. V lost 3 bases, J lost 4 bases, and 6 bases stayed unmatched. The DNA for the CDR3 is TGTGCCAGCAGTTTTCACGACAGGGATTACGAGCAGTACTTC. It is translated as CASSFHDRDYEQYF.